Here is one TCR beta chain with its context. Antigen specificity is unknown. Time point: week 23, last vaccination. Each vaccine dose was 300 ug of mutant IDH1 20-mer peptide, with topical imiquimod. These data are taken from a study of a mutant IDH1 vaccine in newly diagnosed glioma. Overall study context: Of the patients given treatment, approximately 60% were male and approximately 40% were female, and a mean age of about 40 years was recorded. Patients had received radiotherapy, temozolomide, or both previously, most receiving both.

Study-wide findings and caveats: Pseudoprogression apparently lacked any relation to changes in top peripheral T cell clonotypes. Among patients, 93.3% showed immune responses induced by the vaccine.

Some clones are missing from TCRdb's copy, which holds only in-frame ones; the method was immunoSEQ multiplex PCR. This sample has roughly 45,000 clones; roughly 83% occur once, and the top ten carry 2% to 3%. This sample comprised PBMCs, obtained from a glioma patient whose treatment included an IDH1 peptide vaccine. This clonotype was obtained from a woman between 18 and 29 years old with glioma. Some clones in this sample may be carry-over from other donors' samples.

The CDR3 nucleotides are TGTGCCAGCAGTTTGGCGGAGACCCAGTACTTC. Amino acid sequence: CASSLAETQYF. The chain carries TRBV6-5 and TRBJ2-5; unclear D gene. Trimming pared 4 bases from V and 5 bases from J, leaving 5 bases between. Germline V CDR1 and CDR2: MNHEY, SVGAGI. This CDR3 comprises 11 residues.